Here is one T cell receptor (beta chain) with its context. The data stem from a study of OX40 agonist ivuxolimab in advanced cancers. Measured with immunoSEQ multiplex PCR; TCRdb has only the in-frame clones, and not every one. The table shows some 73,000 clones, with over 80% occurring only once. After removal of 5 bases from V and 0 bases from J, the junction contained 6 bases not matched to a gene. The CDR3 loop spans 16 amino acids. Germline CDR1 SGHVS, CDR2 FNYEAQ. The rearrangement links TRBV7-6 to TRBJ2-1; 8 bases line up with TRBD2. The sample consisted of CD4+ or CD8+ T cells sorted from blood, taken in a trial of the OX40 agonist ivuxolimab. The TCR was taken from an adult with an advanced solid tumor such as melanoma, head and neck, liver or kidney cancer. The CDR3 is CASSRPTSDSYNEQFF. The CDR3 bases are TGTGCCAGCAGCCGCCCGACTAGCGACTCCTACAATGAGCAGTTCTTC.